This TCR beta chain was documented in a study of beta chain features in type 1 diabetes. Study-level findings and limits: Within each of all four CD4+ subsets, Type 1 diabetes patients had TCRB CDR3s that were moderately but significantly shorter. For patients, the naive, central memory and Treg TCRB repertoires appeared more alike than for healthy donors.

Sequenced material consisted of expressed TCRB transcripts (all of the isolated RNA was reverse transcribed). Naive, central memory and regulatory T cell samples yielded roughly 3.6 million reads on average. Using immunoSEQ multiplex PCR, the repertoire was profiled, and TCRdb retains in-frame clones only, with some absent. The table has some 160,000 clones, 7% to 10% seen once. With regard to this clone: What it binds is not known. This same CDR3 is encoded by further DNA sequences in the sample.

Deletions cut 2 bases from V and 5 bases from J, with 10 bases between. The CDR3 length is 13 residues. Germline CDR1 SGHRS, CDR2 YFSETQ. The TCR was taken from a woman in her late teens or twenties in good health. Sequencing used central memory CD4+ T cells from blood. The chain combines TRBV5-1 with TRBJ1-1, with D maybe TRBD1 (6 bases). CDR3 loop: CASSLQGGTEAFF. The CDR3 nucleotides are TGCGCCAGCAGCTTACAGGGTGGGACTGAAGCTTTCTTT.